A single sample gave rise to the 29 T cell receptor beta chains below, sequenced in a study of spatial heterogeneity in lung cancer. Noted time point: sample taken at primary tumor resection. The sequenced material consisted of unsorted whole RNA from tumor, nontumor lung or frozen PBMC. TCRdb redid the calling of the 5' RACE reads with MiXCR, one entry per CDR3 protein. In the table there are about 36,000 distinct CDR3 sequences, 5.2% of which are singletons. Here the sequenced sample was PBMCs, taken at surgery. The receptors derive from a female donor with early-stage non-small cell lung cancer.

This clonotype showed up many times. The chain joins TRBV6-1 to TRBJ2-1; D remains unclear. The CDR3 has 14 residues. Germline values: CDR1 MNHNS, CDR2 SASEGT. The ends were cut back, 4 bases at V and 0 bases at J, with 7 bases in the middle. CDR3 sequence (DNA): TGTGCCAGCAGTGCGACGGCCTCCTACAATGAGCAGTTCTTC. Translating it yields CASSATASYNEQFF.

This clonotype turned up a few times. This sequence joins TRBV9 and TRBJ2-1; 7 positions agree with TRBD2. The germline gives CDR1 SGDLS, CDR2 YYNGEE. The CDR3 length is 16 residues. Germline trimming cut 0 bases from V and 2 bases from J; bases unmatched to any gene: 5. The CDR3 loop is CASSVASSGAYNEQFF. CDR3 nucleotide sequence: TGTGCCAGCAGCGTAGCATCCAGCGGGGCCTACAATGAGCAGTTCTTC.

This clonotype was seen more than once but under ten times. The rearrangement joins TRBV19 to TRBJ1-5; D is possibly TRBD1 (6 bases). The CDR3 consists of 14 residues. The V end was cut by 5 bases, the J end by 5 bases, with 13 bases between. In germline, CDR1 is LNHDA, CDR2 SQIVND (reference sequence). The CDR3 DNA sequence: TGTGCCAGTAGTCATACTAACAGGGATCAGCCCCAGCATTTT. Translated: CASSHTNRDQPQHF.

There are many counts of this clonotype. CDR3 sequence: CASSPYGSGANVLTF. CDR3 bases: TGTGCCAGCAGTCCTTATGGCTCTGGGGCCAACGTCCTGACTTTC. The chain couples TRBV6-6 to TRBJ2-6, with no clear D. The germline gives CDR1 MNHNY, CDR2 SVGAGI (reference sequence). CDR3 length: 15 amino acids. The V gene lost 5 bases and the J gene lost 0 bases, with 8 bases spanning the gap.

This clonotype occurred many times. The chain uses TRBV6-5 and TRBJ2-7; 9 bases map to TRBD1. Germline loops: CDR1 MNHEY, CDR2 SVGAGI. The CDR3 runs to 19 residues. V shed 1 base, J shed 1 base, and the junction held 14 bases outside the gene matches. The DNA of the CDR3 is TGTGCCAGCAGTTACTGCCGGGACAGGGCAAAAGAAATTTCCTACGAGCAGTACTTC. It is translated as CASSYCRDRAKEISYEQYF.

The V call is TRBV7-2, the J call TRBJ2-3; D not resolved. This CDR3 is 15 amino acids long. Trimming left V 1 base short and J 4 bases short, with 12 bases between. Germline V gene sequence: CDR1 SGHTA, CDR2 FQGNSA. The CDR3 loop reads CASSLGLVWPDTQYF. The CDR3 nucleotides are TGTGCCAGCAGCTTAGGTTTGGTGTGGCCAGATACGCAGTATTTT.

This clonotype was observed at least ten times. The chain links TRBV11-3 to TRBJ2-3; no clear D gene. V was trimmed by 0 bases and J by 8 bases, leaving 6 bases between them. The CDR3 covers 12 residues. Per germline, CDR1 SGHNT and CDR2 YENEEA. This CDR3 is CASSLDEGTQYF. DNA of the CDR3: TGTGCCAGCAGCTTAGATGAAGGTACGCAGTATTTT. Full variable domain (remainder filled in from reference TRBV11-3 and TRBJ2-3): EAGVVQSPRYKIIEKKQPVAFWCNPISGHNTLYWYLQNLGQGPELLIRYENEEAVDDSQLPKDRFSAERLKGVDSTLKIQPAELGDSAVYLCASSLDEGTQYFGPGTRLTVL.

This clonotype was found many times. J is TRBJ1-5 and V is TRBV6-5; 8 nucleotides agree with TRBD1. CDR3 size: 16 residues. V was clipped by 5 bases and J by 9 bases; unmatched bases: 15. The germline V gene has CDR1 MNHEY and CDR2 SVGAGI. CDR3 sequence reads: CASSRGRTGSAGPQHF. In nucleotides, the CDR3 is TGTGCCAGCAGTCGGGGACGGACAGGGAGCGCCGGGCCCCAGCATTTT.

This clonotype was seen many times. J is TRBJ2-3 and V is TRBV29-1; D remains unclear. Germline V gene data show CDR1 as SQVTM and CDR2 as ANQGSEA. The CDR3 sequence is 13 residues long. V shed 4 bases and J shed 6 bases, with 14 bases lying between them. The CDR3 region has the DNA TGCAGCGTTGTCAAGAGAGGCGCGGATACGCAGTATTTT. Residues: CSVVKRGADTQYF.

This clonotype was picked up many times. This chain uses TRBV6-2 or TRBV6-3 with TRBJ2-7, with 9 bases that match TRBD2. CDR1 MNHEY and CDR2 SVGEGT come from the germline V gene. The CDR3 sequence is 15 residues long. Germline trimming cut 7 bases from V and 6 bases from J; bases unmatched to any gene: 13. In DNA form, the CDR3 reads TGTGCCAGCACCCCCGGAGTAGCGGGAGTAATCGAGCAGTACTTC. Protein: CASTPGVAGVIEQYF.

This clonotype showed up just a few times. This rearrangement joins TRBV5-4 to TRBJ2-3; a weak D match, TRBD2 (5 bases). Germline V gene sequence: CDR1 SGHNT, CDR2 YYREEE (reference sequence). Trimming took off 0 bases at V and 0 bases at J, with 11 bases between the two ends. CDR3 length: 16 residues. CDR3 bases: TGTGCCAGCAGCTTGGGTGGAGGTGGAAGCACAGATACGCAGTATTTT. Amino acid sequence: CASSLGGGGSTDTQYF.

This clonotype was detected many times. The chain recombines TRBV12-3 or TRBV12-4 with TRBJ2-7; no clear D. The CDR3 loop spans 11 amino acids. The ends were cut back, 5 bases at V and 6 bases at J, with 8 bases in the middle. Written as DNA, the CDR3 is TGTGCCAGCAGTGGGTATGGCGAGCAGTACTTC. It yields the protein CASSGYGEQYF.

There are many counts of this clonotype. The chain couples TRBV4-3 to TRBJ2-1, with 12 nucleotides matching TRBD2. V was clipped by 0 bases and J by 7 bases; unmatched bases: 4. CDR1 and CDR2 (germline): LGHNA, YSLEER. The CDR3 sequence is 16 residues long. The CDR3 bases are TGCGCCAGCAGCCAAGATCTACTAGCGGGAGGTAATGAGCAGTTCTTC. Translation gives CASSQDLLAGGNEQFF.

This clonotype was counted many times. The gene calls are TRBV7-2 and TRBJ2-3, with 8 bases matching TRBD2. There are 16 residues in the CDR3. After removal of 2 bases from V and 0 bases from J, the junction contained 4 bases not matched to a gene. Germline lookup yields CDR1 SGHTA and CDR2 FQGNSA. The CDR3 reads CASSLRAGGSTDTQYF. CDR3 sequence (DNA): TGTGCCAGCAGCTTAAGGGCGGGAGGTAGCACAGATACGCAGTATTTT.

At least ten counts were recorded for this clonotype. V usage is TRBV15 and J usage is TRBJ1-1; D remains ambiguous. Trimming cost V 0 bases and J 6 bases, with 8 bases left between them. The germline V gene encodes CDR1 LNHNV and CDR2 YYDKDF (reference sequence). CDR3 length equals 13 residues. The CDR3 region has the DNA TGTGCCACCAGCAGAGATTCAATATCTGAAGCTTTCTTT. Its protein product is CATSRDSISEAFF.

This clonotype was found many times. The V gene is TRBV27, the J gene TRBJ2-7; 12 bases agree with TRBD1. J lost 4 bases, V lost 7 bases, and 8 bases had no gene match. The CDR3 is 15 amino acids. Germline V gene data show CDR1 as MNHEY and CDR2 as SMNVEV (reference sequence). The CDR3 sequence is CASMPVGQGAYEQYF. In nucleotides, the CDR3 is TGTGCCAGCATGCCCGTGGGACAGGGGGCGTACGAGCAGTACTTC.

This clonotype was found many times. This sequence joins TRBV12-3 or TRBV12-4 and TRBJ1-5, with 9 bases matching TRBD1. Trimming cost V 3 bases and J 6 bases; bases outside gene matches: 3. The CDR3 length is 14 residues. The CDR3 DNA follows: TGTGCCAGCAGTTTTGGACAGGGGCTTCAGCCCCAGCATTTT. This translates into CASSFGQGLQPQHF.

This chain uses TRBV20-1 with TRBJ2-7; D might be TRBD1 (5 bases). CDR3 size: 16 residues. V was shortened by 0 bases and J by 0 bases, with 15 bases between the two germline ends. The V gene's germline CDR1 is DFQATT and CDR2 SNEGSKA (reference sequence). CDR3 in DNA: TGCAGTGCTAGAGATTGGCGACAGCAGAGCTCCTACGAGCAGTACTTC. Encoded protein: CSARDWRQQSSYEQYF.

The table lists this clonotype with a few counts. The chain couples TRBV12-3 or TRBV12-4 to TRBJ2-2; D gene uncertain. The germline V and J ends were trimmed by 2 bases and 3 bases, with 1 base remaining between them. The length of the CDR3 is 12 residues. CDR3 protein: CASSLHTGELFF. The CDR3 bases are TGTGCCAGCAGTTTACACACCGGGGAGCTGTTTTTT.

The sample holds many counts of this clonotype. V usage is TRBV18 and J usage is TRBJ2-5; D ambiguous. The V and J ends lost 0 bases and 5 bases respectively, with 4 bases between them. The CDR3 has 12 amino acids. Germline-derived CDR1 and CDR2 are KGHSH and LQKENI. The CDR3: CASSPPHETQYF. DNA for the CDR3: TGTGCCAGCTCACCACCCCACGAGACCCAGTACTTC.

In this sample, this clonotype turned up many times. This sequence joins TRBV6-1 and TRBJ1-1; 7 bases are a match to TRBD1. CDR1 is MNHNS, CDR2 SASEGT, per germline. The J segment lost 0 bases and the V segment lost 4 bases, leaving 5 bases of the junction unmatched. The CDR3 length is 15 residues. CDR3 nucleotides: TGTGCCAGCAGTGTGGGACAGATAATGAACACTGAAGCTTTCTTT. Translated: CASSVGQIMNTEAFF.

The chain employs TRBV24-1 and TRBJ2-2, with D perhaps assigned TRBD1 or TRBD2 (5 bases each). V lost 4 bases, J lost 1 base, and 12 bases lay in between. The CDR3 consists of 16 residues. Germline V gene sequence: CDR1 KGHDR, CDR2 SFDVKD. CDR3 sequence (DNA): TGTGCCACCAGTGACTCCGGGGCTAAGAACACCGGGGAGCTGTTTTTT. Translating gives CATSDSGAKNTGELFF.

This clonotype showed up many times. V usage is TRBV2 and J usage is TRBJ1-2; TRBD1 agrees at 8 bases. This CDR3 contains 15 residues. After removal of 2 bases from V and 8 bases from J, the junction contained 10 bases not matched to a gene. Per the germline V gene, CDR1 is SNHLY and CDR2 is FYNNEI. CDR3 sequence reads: CASSERAGGAKGYTF. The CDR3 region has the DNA TGTGCCAGCAGTGAAAGGGCAGGGGGCGCGAAAGGCTACACCTTC.

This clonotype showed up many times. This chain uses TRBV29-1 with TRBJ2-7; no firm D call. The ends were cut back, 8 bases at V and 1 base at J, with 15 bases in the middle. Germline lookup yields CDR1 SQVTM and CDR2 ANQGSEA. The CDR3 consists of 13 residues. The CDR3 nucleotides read TGCAGCACAACCTCGGACGTATCCTACGAGCAGTACTTC. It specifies CSTTSDVSYEQYF.

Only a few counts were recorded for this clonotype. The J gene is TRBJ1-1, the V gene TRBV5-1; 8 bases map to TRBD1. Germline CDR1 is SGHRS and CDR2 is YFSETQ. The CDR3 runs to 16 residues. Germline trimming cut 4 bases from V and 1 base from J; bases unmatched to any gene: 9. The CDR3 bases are TGCGCCAGCAGCCTTATCGGGACAGGTGAGAACACTGAAGCTTTCTTT. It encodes CASSLIGTGENTEAFF.

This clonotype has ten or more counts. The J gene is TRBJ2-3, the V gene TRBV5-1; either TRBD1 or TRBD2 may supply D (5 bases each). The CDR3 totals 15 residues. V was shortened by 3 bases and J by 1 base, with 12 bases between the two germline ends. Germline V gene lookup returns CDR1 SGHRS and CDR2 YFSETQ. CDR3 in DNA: TGCGCCAGCAGCTCCGACGGGGCGGGCACAGATACGCAGTATTTT. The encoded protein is CASSSDGAGTDTQYF.

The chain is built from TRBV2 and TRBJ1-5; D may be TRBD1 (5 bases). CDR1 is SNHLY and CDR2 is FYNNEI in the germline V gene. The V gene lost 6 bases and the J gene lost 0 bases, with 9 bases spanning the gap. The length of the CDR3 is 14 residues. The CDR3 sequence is CASRLQVSNQPQHF. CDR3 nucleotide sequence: TGTGCCAGCAGGTTACAGGTTAGCAATCAGCCCCAGCATTTT.

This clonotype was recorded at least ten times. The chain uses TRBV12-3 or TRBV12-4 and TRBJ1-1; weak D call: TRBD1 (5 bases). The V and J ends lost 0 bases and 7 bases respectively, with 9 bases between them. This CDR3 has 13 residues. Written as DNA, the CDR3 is TGTGCCAGCAGTTTAGCGCAGGGAGGTGAAGCTTTCTTT. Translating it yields CASSLAQGGEAFF.

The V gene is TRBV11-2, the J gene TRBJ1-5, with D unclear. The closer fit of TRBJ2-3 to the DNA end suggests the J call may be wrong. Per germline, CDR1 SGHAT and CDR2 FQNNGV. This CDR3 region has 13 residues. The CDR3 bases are TGTGCCAGCAGCTTAGGGGGTAATCAGCCCCAGTATTTT. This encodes CASSLGGNQPQYF.